This T cell receptor beta chain was sequenced in a study of vaccination and CD4 T cells after COVID-19. Study details: The authors used overlapping spike peptides from SARS-CoV-2, HCoV-NL63, HCoV-OC43 and HCoV-229E to stimulate cells.

Concerning this clonotype: Its antigen is unknown.

Treatment noted: approximately 9-day PBMC culture with coronavirus spike peptide pools or control peptides (ViraFEST assay). First, ViraFEST expanded antigen-specific T cells with peptide pools, and next it sequenced the TCRs. IL-2 at approximately 10 IU/ml and peptide pools at about 9.5 ug/ml were added to PBMCs cultured at roughly 2.1 million per well. Study observations and caveats: Researchers looked at relatively few convalescent patients and had no early post-infection timepoints.

Cultured CD4+ T cell DNA underwent sequencing with the Oncomine TCR Beta short-read assay. TCRdb called the PCR reads again in MiXCR, with one record for every CDR3 protein. The sample consists of nearly 25,000 distinct CDR3 sequences, about three fifths of them appearing once. Sequenced sample: CD4+ T cells from blood, cultured in vitro. The origin of this receptor is a human donor who had recovered from COVID-19.

The CDR3 DNA follows: TGTGCCAGCAGTAACGACAGGGCCCGGATAGAGACCCAGTACTTC. Translating it yields CASSNDRARIETQYF. This sequence joins TRBV6-1 and TRBJ2-5; 7 bases agree with TRBD1. The CDR3 contains 15 residues. The ends lost 5 bases at V and 4 bases at J; junction bases unmatched: 10. Germline V gene lookup returns CDR1 MNHNS and CDR2 SASEGT.